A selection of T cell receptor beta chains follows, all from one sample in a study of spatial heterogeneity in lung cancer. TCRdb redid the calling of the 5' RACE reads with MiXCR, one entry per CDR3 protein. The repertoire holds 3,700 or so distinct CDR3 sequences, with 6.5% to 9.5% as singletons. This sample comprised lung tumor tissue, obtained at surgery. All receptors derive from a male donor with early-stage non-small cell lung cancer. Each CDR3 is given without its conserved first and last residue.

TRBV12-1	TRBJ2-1	ASSDGTSGTYNEQF
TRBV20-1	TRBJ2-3	SARRRGPTDTQY
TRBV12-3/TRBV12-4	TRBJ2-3	ASSARASGGPFGTDTQY
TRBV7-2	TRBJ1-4	ASSWSKDSEKLF
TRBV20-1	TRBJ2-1	SASAPGPSAEQF
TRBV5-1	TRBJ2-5	ASSLTLAKETQY
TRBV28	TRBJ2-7	ASSLTFPYEQY
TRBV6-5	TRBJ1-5	ASSYSGTGSNQPQH
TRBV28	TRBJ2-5	ASNSGTHSIATQY
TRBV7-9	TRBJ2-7	ASSLRTPWDEQY
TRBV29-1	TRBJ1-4	SVQDTNEKLF
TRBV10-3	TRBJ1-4	AIRGSNEKLF
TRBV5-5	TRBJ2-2	ASSLQGIGNTGELF
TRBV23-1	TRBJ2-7	ASSQSVMGEGSPYEQY
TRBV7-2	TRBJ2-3	ASSPRLAGSTDTQY
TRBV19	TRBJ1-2	ASSSSGSLVGVGYGYT
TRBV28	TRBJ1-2	ASSLEGRAGYGYT
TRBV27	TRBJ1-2	ASSLKQAGGDGYT
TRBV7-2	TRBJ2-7	ASSSDRNEQY
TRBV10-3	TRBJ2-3	AISESTRGVQEYTDTQY
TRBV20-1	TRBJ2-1	SARAGHNEQF
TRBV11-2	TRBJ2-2	ASSLGGTSRNTGELF
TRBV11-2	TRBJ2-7	ASSGGLGRALSYEQY